Described below is a single T cell receptor beta chain sequence and its context. Antigen unknown. A read error may produce the germline difference seen at one junction end. The CDR3 extends over 16 amino acids. The germline gives CDR1 SGHRS, CDR2 YFSETQ. The data are from a study of cytomegalovirus exposure and HLA in healthy donors. PCR involved 60 Vbeta and 13 Jbeta primers. The data were produced by immunoSEQ multiplex PCR, yet TCRdb's version contains in-frame clones alone and is incomplete. The data hold 100,000 to 150,000 clones, with about 80% observed a single time. The study's findings and limits: Three chains tied to CMV proved CMV antigen-specific in vitro. Later on, an analysis showed TCR association rates differing by HLA locus, with DRB1 the most and HLA-C the fewest.

The receptor was isolated from a girl aged 2-15 years in good health and CMV-seronegative. The chain combines TRBV5-1 with TRBJ1-2, with 10 positions matching TRBD1. The specimen was PBMCs. The CDR3 spells CASSVGDRGYNNGYTF. The CDR3 DNA is TGCGCCAGCAGCGTAGGGGACAGGGGTTATAACAATGGCTACACCTTC. The full variable domain, in which reference TRBV5-1 and TRBJ1-2 provide the parts outside the CDR3, is KAGVTQTPRYLIKTRGQQVTLSCSPISGHRSVSWYQQTPGQGLQFLFEYFSETQRNKGNFPGRFSGRQFSNSRSEMNVSTLELGDSALYLCASSVGDRGYNNGYTFGSGTRLTVV.